These 30 T cell receptor beta chains originate from one sample sequenced in a study of T cells in Graves' hyperthyroidism and ophthalmopathy. Amplification targeted TCR beta CDR3 regions from RNA transcripts. HTBI primers were employed in a first-round RT-PCR of the TCR CDR3. A single record per CDR3 protein comes from TCRdb applying MiXCR to the multiplex PCR reads. In the table there are 350,000 or so distinct CDR3 sequences, roughly 17% of which are singletons. The material sequenced was blood. Receptor source: a woman younger than 45 with Graves' hyperthyroidism that later progressed to Graves' ophthalmopathy.

This clonotype was observed at least ten times. The chain couples TRBV6-6 to TRBJ1-3; the D is unclear. Germline CDR1 is MNHNY and CDR2 is SVGAGI (reference sequence). CDR3 length equals 13 residues. Trimming pared 0 bases from V and 9 bases from J, leaving 9 bases between. The DNA of the CDR3 is TGTGCCAGCAGTTACTCGACCGAAAGCACCATATATTTT. Amino acid sequence: CASSYSTESTIYF.

The chain has TRBV9 and TRBJ2-2; D uncertain. Germline V gene lookup returns CDR1 SGDLS and CDR2 YYNGEE. The CDR3 loop spans 14 amino acids. The V end was cut by 0 bases, the J end by 7 bases, with 10 bases between. Written as DNA, the CDR3 is TGTGCCAGCAGCGTAGCTGGTATGGACGGGGAGCTGTTTTTT. Residues: CASSVAGMDGELFF. Supplemented by reference TRBV9 and TRBJ2-2, the full variable domain reads DSGVTQTPKHLITATGQRVTLRCSPRSGDLSVYWYQQSLDQGLQFLIQYYNGEERAKGNILERFSAQQFPDLHSELNLSSLELGDSALYFCASSVAGMDGELFFGEGSRLTVL.

This clonotype was picked up many times. The chain recombines TRBV15 with TRBJ2-5; 7 nucleotides agree with TRBD1. V lost 4 bases and J lost 3; bases outside the gene matches: 11. The CDR3 totals 16 residues. Germline V gene lookup returns CDR1 LNHNV and CDR2 YYDKDF (reference sequence). CDR3 sequence reads: CATSTGISGTEETQYF. The CDR3 coding sequence is TGTGCCACCAGCACAGGGATTTCCGGGACAGAAGAGACCCAGTACTTC.

The gene calls are TRBV10-1 and TRBJ2-7; tentatively, D is TRBD1 (6 bases). CDR3 length: 15 residues. The germline gives CDR1 WNHNN, CDR2 SYGVQD (reference sequence). Between the trimmed V and J ends, which lost 2 bases and 7 bases, there was a span of 18 bases. The CDR3 protein is CASSETRGRTGEQYF. As DNA, the CDR3 is TGCGCCAGCAGTGAGACCAGGGGACGAACGGGGGAGCAGTACTTC.

The V call is TRBV11-2, the J call TRBJ2-5; D uncertain. The CDR3 extends over 14 amino acids. V shed 5 bases and J shed 5 bases, with 15 bases lying between them. Per the germline V gene, CDR1 is SGHAT and CDR2 is FQNNGV. The CDR3 coding sequence is TGTGCCAGCAGCCGCTGGTTGGACGGGGAGACCCAGTACTTC. Residues: CASSRWLDGETQYF.

This clonotype has at least ten counts. The rearrangement uses TRBV5-1 and TRBJ2-1; 7 nucleotides align to TRBD2. This CDR3 has 14 amino acids. Germline trimming cut 3 bases from V and 5 bases from J; bases unmatched to any gene: 5. In germline, CDR1 is SGHRS, CDR2 YFSETQ. CDR3 coding DNA: TGCGCCAGCAGCTCCCCCCGGGAGGACAATGAGCAGTTCTTC. It translates to CASSSPREDNEQFF.

This clonotype turned up a few times. Being one base from a much bigger clone, this may be a read error. The CDR3 does not close with the conserved phenylalanine or tryptophan, likely indicating a read error. The chain carries TRBV2 and TRBJ2-2; D may be TRBD1 (6 bases). Trimming pared 11 bases from V and 1 base from J, leaving 23 bases between. CDR3 length: 17 amino acids. Germline CDR1 and CDR2: SNHLY and FYNNEI. The CDR3 region has the DNA TGTGCCGGTCGGGGTACTATAAGGACAGAGAACACCGGGGAGCTGTTTCTT. It specifies CAGRGTIRTENTGELFL.

This clonotype occurred many times. This chain connects TRBV11-2 to TRBJ2-7; D remains ambiguous. Between the trimmed V and J ends, which lost 5 bases and 5 bases, there was a span of 19 bases. Per germline, CDR1 SGHAT and CDR2 FQNNGV. The CDR3 has 15 amino acids. DNA for the CDR3: TGTGCCAGCAGCCACTACAGTGAAAGGTTACACGAGCAGTACTTC. Its protein product is CASSHYSERLHEQYF.

This clonotype showed up many times. V gene TRBV19 combines with J gene TRBJ1-1; D is uncertain. CDR3 size: 13 residues. Germline CDR1 and CDR2: LNHDA and SQIVND (reference sequence). With 7 bases removed from V and 5 bases from J, the gap between germline ends came to 14 bases. The chain's CDR3 is CASKSGERTEAFF. The CDR3 coding sequence is TGTGCCAGTAAGTCGGGCGAAAGGACTGAAGCTTTCTTT.

In its sample, this clonotype was seen many times. This chain links TRBV6-2 or TRBV6-3 with TRBJ2-5; 9 nucleotides match TRBD2. CDR1 MNHEY and CDR2 SVGEGT come from the germline V gene. The CDR3 is 14 amino acids. After removal of 8 bases from V and 0 bases from J, the junction contained 4 bases not matched to a gene. The CDR3 bases are TGTGCCAGCGACCTAGCGGGAAACCAAGAGACCCAGTACTTC. Translating it yields CASDLAGNQETQYF.

This clonotype was seen ten or more times. The chain links TRBV19 to TRBJ1-1; tentatively, D is TRBD1 (5 bases). Trimming removed 3 bases at V and 2 bases at J, with 10 bases between. Per the germline V gene, CDR1 is LNHDA and CDR2 is SQIVND (reference sequence). There are 14 residues in the CDR3. The CDR3: CASSIRDGNTEAFF. CDR3 bases: TGTGCCAGTAGTATTAGGGACGGCAACACTGAAGCTTTCTTT.

The V and J genes are TRBV7-8 and TRBJ2-2; D perhaps matches TRBD2 (7 bases). The germline V and J ends were trimmed by 2 bases and 0 bases, with 10 bases remaining between them. CDR3 length: 16 residues. Per germline, CDR1 SGHVS and CDR2 FQNEAQ. CDR3 nucleotides: TGTGCCAGCAGCTTACGGGGGGCCTCGAACACCGGGGAGCTGTTTTTT. It is translated as CASSLRGASNTGELFF.

Ten or more counts support this clonotype. The chain has TRBV20-1 and TRBJ2-3, with TRBD2 matching over 7 bases. From germline, CDR1 is DFQATT and CDR2 SNEGSKA (reference sequence). The CDR3 contains 16 residues. Trimming took 0 bases from V and 8 from J; bases not matched to a gene: 14. CDR3: CSARDFYRGESSTQYF. Written as DNA, the CDR3 is TGCAGTGCTAGAGATTTCTACCGGGGGGAGTCAAGTACGCAGTATTTT.

This clonotype has more than one count but fewer than ten. CDR3 residues: CSASPDRGDGYTF. CDR3 in DNA: TGCAGTGCTAGCCCGGACAGGGGTGATGGCTACACCTTC. This chain connects TRBV20-1 to TRBJ1-2, with 9 nucleotides matching TRBD1. Per the germline V gene, CDR1 is DFQATT and CDR2 is SNEGSKA (reference sequence). The ends lost 3 bases at V and 6 bases at J; junction bases unmatched: 5. This CDR3 is 13 amino acids long.

The chain combines TRBV19 with TRBJ1-2; D possibly corresponds to TRBD1 (6 bases). Germline V gene sequence: CDR1 LNHDA, CDR2 SQIVND (reference sequence). The V and J ends lost 0 bases and 8 bases respectively, with 10 bases between them. The CDR3 has 13 amino acids. The CDR3 DNA sequence: TGTGCCAGTAGTATAGAAACAGGGTTCGGCTACACCTTC. Translation: CASSIETGFGYTF. The full variable domain, rest sourced from reference TRBV19 and TRBJ1-2, is DGGITQSPKYLFRKEGQNVTLSCEQNLNHDAMYWYRQDPGQGLRLIYYSQIVNDFQKGDIAEGYSVSREKKESFPLTVTSAQKNPTAFYLCASSIETGFGYTFGSGTRLTVV.

This chain links TRBV2 with TRBJ2-7; no clear D. CDR1 and CDR2 (germline): SNHLY, FYNNEI. CDR3 length: 11 amino acids. The V gene lost 8 bases and the J gene lost 3 bases, with 8 bases spanning the gap. DNA of the CDR3: TGTGCCAGCGCACGGAACTACGAGCAGTACGTC. Amino acids: CASARNYEQYV.

This clonotype was observed a handful of times. The chain uses TRBV4-1 and TRBJ1-1; D possibly corresponds to TRBD1 (6 bases). The CDR3 consists of 17 residues. The V end lost 1 base, the J end lost 0 bases, and 15 bases lay between the germline ends. Germline V gene lookup returns CDR1 MGHRA and CDR2 YSYEKL. This chain's CDR3 is CASSQVTGGALNTEAFF. The CDR3, as DNA: TGCGCCAGCAGCCAAGTAACGGGGGGGGCGTTGAACACTGAAGCTTTCTTT.

This chain joins TRBV5-1 and TRBJ1-1; D is perhaps TRBD1 (6 bases). Germline values: CDR1 SGHRS, CDR2 YFSETQ. V lost 1 base and J 4 bases, leaving 11 bases between the germline ends. This CDR3 region has 14 residues. In nucleotides, the CDR3 is TGCGCCAGCAGCTTGTTAGGGGGTTCCACTGAAGCTTTCTTT. Translated, it gives CASSLLGGSTEAFF.

On this clonotype: A much more abundant neighbour one base away suggests this may be a read error. In DNA form, the CDR3 reads TGTGCCAGCAGTGCGCGGGTAGGGGCCACTGAAGCTTTCTTT. Translated: CASSARVGATEAFF. This chain joins TRBV27 and TRBJ1-1; a weak D match, TRBD1 (5 bases). V lost 5 bases to trimming and J lost 4 bases, with 14 bases between them. Germline V gene data show CDR1 as MNHEY and CDR2 as SMNVEV (reference sequence). This CDR3 is 14 amino acids long.

This sequence joins TRBV28 and TRBJ2-7; D unclear. There are 13 residues in the CDR3. V gave up 3 bases and J gave up 0 bases, with 6 bases separating them. In germline, CDR1 is MDHEN, CDR2 SYDVKM. The CDR3 protein is CASSLTDSYEQYF. In DNA, the CDR3 is TGTGCCAGCAGTTTGACGGACTCCTACGAGCAGTACTTC.

This clonotype has ten or more counts. The chain links TRBV19 to TRBJ1-2, with unresolved D. V was shortened by 0 bases and J by 4 bases, with 9 bases between the two germline ends. The CDR3 is 14 amino acids. Germline CDR1 LNHDA, CDR2 SQIVND (reference sequence). The CDR3 DNA reads TGTGCCAGTAGTATAGACGACGGCGGCTATGGCTACACCTTC. Amino acid sequence: CASSIDDGGYGYTF.

The J gene is TRBJ2-1, the V gene TRBV10-3; possible D gene TRBD2, 6 bases. The CDR3 contains 15 residues. The ends were cut back, 2 bases at V and 4 bases at J, with 12 bases in the middle. The germline V gene has CDR1 ENHRY and CDR2 SYGVKD. The DNA of the CDR3 is TGTGCCATCAGTGAGGGCGGGGAGAAATACAATGAGCAGTTCTTC. Translation: CAISEGGEKYNEQFF.

As regards this clonotype: Since a much larger clone is just one base distant, this may be a read error. The gene calls are TRBV7-9 and TRBJ1-1, with D possibly being TRBD1 (6 bases). The CDR3 sequence is 16 residues long. V was pared by 5 bases and J by 3 bases, with 19 bases between. Germline V gives CDR1 SEHNR, CDR2 FQNEAQ (reference sequence). CDR3 bases: TGTGCCAGCAGCAAGGCGGGGGACACCAACGACACTGAAGCTTTCTTT. This gives the protein CASSKAGDTNDTEAFF.

This clonotype was detected ten times or more. This chain connects TRBV28 to TRBJ2-5, with 10 bases that match TRBD1. CDR1 MDHEN and CDR2 SYDVKM come from the germline V gene. The V gene end was trimmed by 3 bases and the J gene end by 5 bases; junction bases not matched to a gene: 3. The CDR3 is made up of 14 amino acids. CDR3 nucleotide sequence: TGTGCCAGCAGTTTTTCGGGACAGGGGGAGACCCAGTACTTC. This gives the protein CASSFSGQGETQYF.

This clonotype has at least ten counts. The chain is built from TRBV20-1 and TRBJ2-3; 8 nucleotides align to TRBD1. The CDR3 is 16 residues long. The ends lost 4 bases at V and 3 bases at J; junction bases unmatched: 12. CDR1 and CDR2 from the germline V gene are DFQATT and SNEGSKA (reference sequence). CDR3 DNA: TGCAGTGCTACTCGACGGACAGGGAGGTTGACAGATACGCAGTATTTT. This codes for CSATRRTGRLTDTQYF.

As DNA, the CDR3 is TGTGCCACAAGGACAGGTCAGAACACCGGGGAGCTGTTTTTT. Amino acid sequence: CATRTGQNTGELFF. J is TRBJ2-2 and V is TRBV2; the match to TRBD1 covers 7 bases. There are 14 residues in the CDR3. CDR1 is SNHLY, CDR2 FYNNEI, per germline. Trimming at V came to 10 bases and at J to 1 base, leaving 6 bases not matched to a gene.

This clonotype came up many times. The chain links TRBV11-2 to TRBJ2-3; D not certain. Trimming left V 0 bases short and J 4 bases short, with 5 bases between. CDR3 size: 13 residues. Germline loops: CDR1 SGHAT, CDR2 FQNNGV. The CDR3 here is CASSLEGPDTQYF. CDR3 in DNA: TGTGCCAGCAGCTTAGAGGGTCCAGATACGCAGTATTTT.

This clonotype was picked up many times. V and J are TRBV6-1 and TRBJ2-2, with D possibly being TRBD1 (6 bases). Germline-derived CDR1 and CDR2 are MNHNS and SASEGT. Between the trimmed V and J ends, which lost 10 bases and 2 bases, there was a span of 20 bases. The CDR3 has 16 residues. The CDR3 DNA reads as TGTGCCACCTATTTCCTCGCAGGGGAAAACACCGGGGAGCTGTTTTTT. This encodes CATYFLAGENTGELFF.

This clonotype was counted only a few times. The rearrangement uses TRBV4-1 and TRBJ2-1, with no clear D. V gave up 2 bases and J gave up 8 bases, with 16 bases separating them. This CDR3 spans 15 amino acids. Looked up from germline, CDR1 is MGHRA and CDR2 is YSYEKL. CDR3: CASSQQSVGGDEQFF. The CDR3 DNA follows: TGCGCCAGCAGCCAACAGTCCGTCGGCGGCGATGAGCAGTTCTTC.

This clonotype was counted many times. This rearrangement joins TRBV20-1 to TRBJ2-7; D not resolved. Deletions cut 1 base from V and 0 bases from J, with 7 bases between. CDR1 and CDR2 (germline): DFQATT, SNEGSKA (reference sequence). The CDR3 is 13 amino acids. The CDR3 protein is CSARGASSYEQYF. The CDR3, as DNA: TGCAGTGCTAGAGGGGCCAGCTCCTACGAGCAGTACTTC.